This T cell receptor beta chain is drawn from a study of blood T cell repertoires in COVID-19. Turning to the study itself: Some COVID-19 samples were acute and others convalescent; all came from the United States, Italy and Spain.

Germline V gene sequence: CDR1 SGHAT, CDR2 FQNNGV. V lost 3 bases, J lost 5 bases, and 6 bases stayed unmatched. This CDR3 is built from 15 residues. Profiling relied on immunoSEQ multiplex PCR, and the TCRdb table lists in-frame clones only, not all of them. The sample has approximately 170,000 clones; about 88% are singletons. One Seattle source followed patients from active infection through their disease course. Sequencing used peripheral blood. V usage is TRBV11-2 and J usage is TRBJ2-1, with 8 nucleotides matching TRBD1. The receptor's source is a woman aged 80 or over with COVID-19, enrolled during active disease. CDR3 nucleotide sequence: TGTGCCAGCAGCTTTGACAGGGGTGGGAACAATGAGCAGTTCTTC. It encodes CASSFDRGGNNEQFF.